The 9 T cell receptor beta chains listed next were all sequenced from one sample in a study of T cells in women clearing cervical HPV infection. Sequencing used immunoSEQ multiplex PCR; TCRdb keeps in-frame clones, though not all of them. The sample spans some 31,000 clones; the ten largest clones claim roughly 2.8%. The source material was blood buffy coat. These receptors originate from a woman between 18 and 69 years old with a cervical HPV16 infection that either progressed to CIN3+ or cleared (not recorded which).

Note on this clone: The CDR3 goes on 3 residues after the read ends, and that part is filled in from the germline J gene. The chain has TRBV10-3 and TRBJ2-7; either TRBD1 or TRBD2 may supply D (5 bases each). The germline CDR1 and CDR2 sequences are ENHRY and SYGVKD. V lost 8 bases to trimming and J lost 3 bases, with 11 bases between them. This CDR3 comprises 12 residues. Partial CDR3 DNA: TGTGCCATCGGGCAGGGAGACTACGAG. Encoded protein: CAIGQGDYE. The CDR3 in its entirety is CAIGQGDYEQYF.

About this clone itself: The CDR3 end is not reached by the read, which stops 3 residues before it; the germline J gene fills it in. This rearrangement joins TRBV19 to TRBJ2-3; D might be TRBD1 (5 bases). The CDR3 has 14 residues. V lost 2 bases to trimming and J lost 2 bases, with 8 bases between them. The germline CDR1 and CDR2 sequences are LNHDA and SQIVND (reference sequence). CDR3 DNA (partial): TGTGCCAGTAGTATACAGGGATTCACAGATACG. It encodes CASSIQGFTDT. The whole CDR3 reads CASSIQGFTDTQYF.

A note on this clone: With the read ending 3 residues before the CDR3 end, the germline J gene is used to fill in that end. The V gene is TRBV19, the J gene TRBJ1-1; no clear D. This CDR3 has 15 amino acids. Trimming pared 0 bases from V and 6 bases from J, leaving 14 bases between. CDR1 and CDR2 from the germline V gene are LNHDA and SQIVND (reference sequence). The part of the CDR3 DNA that was read is TGTGCCAGTAGTATAGATTCGGGGAGTCTGGCTGAA. Translated, it gives CASSIDSGSLAE. The CDR3 as a whole reads CASSIDSGSLAEAFF.

For this clone: The CDR3 end lies 3 residues beyond the end of the read and is filled in from the germline J gene. The chain employs TRBV19 and TRBJ1-2, with a weak D call TRBD1 (5 bases). With 3 bases removed from V and 4 bases from J, the gap between germline ends came to 15 bases. Germline values: CDR1 LNHDA, CDR2 SQIVND (reference sequence). There are 15 residues in the CDR3. The part of the CDR3 DNA that was read is TGTGCCAGTAGTATTAAAGGGGTTAGGATCTATGGC. Its protein product is CASSIKGVRIYG. The CDR3, in full, reads CASSIKGVRIYGYTF.

A remark on this clone: The CDR3 extends 3 residues past the end of the read, so its final part is completed from the germline J gene. This rearrangement joins TRBV10-1 to TRBJ2-3, with 7 nucleotides matching TRBD1. Losses at the gene ends were 2 bases for V and 3 bases for J; bases not matched to a gene: 5. Germline V gene sequence: CDR1 WNHNN, CDR2 SYGVQD (reference sequence). CDR3 size: 15 residues. The part of the CDR3 DNA that was read is TGCGCCAGCAGTGAGGGCAGGGGGTTGACAGATACG. It translates to CASSEGRGLTDT. The CDR3 as a whole reads CASSEGRGLTDTQYF.

Remarks on this clone: The CDR3 end lies 3 residues beyond the end of the read and is filled in from the germline J gene. The V gene is TRBV2, the J gene TRBJ1-1, with a possible D match to TRBD1 (5 bases). Germline-derived CDR1 and CDR2 are SNHLY and FYNNEI. V lost 0 bases to trimming and J lost 6 bases, with 11 bases between them. The CDR3 has 14 amino acids. The CDR3 loop reads CASSEADLGAEAFF. The covered CDR3 bases are TGTGCCAGCAGTGAAGCGGATTTAGGGGCTGAA. The whole variable domain, remainder taken from reference TRBV2 and TRBJ1-1, is EPEVTQTPSHQVTQMGQEVILRCVPISNHLYFYWYRQILGQKVEFLVSFYNNEISEKSEIFDDQFSVERPDGSNFTLKIRSTKLEDSAMYFCASSEADLGAEAFFGQGTRLTVV.

This clone counts as medium-sized by frequency. The CDR3 end lies 3 residues beyond the end of the read and is filled in from the germline J gene. The rearrangement links TRBV10-3 to TRBJ2-3, with 8 positions matching TRBD1. Trimming removed 6 bases from V and 6 bases from J; junction bases left unmatched: 8. This CDR3 is 14 amino acids long. CDR1 and CDR2 (germline): ENHRY, SYGVKD. The CDR3 spells CAISPTGERDTQYF. Partial CDR3 DNA: TGTGCCATCAGCCCGACAGGGGAGAGGGATACG.

Worth noting for this clone: The read terminates 3 residues ahead of where the CDR3 ends, so the germline J gene completes it. The chain employs TRBV2 and TRBJ1-2, with TRBD1 as a possible D gene (5 bases). Germline values: CDR1 SNHLY, CDR2 FYNNEI. The CDR3 consists of 13 residues. The CDR3 protein is CASTSAPIGDYTF. The DNA read from the CDR3 is TGTGCCAGCACCTCGGCGCCCATAGGGGAC.

Concerning this clone: The DNA ends 3 residues before the CDR3 does, and the rest of the CDR3 is filled in from the germline J gene. The chain has TRBV30 and TRBJ1-2, with 8 bases fitting TRBD1. There are 12 residues in the CDR3. Germline V gives CDR1 GTSNPN, CDR2 SVGIG (reference sequence). The CDR3 loop reads CAWSRTGSGYTF. Partial CDR3 DNA: TGTGCCTGGAGCCGGACAGGGAGCGGC.